Listed below are T cell receptor beta chains from one sample, sequenced in a study of blood T cell repertoires in COVID-19. Profiling relied on immunoSEQ multiplex PCR, and the TCRdb table lists in-frame clones only, not all of them. The sample has 250,000 to 300,000 clones; about nine tenths are singletons. Sequenced material: PBMCs or T cells enriched from blood (not recorded which). All receptors derive from a woman in her forties with acute COVID-19. Both conserved end residues are part of each CDR3. The D gene is left open where the match is weak.

>TRBV9|TRBD2|TRBJ2-3
CASSVDSGGARDTQYF
>TRBV5-4|.|TRBJ2-2
CASSHGGLADTGELFF
>TRBV7-2|.|TRBJ1-4
CASSFAGRLNEKLFF
>TRBV6-1|.|TRBJ1-1
CASSDRGRGLGTEAFF
>TRBV21-1|.|TRBJ2-1
CASSNVFSGGALDYNEQFF
>TRBV5-1|.|TRBJ2-1
CASSLAGDSSYNEQFF
>TRBV5-1|TRBD1|TRBJ2-2
CASSLGQGVIGELFF
>TRBV28|TRBD1|TRBJ1-5
CASSHGQGRTQPQHF
>TRBV9|TRBD1|TRBJ1-5
CASSGTGGNQPQHF
>TRBV19|.|TRBJ2-5
CASRGGQLVEETQYF
>TRBV2|TRBD1|TRBJ2-3
CATNRDRVTDTQYF
>TRBV2|TRBD1|TRBJ1-2
CASRQGLYGYTF
>TRBV29-1|.|TRBJ1-1
CSVEEGSGNTEAFF
>TRBV5-1|TRBD2|TRBJ2-5
CASRRLAGEETQYF
>TRBV20-1|.|TRBJ2-7
CSASPQGGEQYF
>TRBV10-3|.|TRBJ2-7
CAISESGGGYYEQYF
>TRBV9|TRBD2|TRBJ2-1
CASSVGTSGYNEQFF
>TRBV28|.|TRBJ1-3
CATRSGNTIYF
>TRBV5-1|.|TRBJ1-1
CASSLDSFNTEAFF
>TRBV15|TRBD1|TRBJ2-5
CATSTRQGGQETQYF
>TRBV4-3|TRBD1|TRBJ1-1
CASSSSRQGRTEAFF
>TRBV5-1|.|TRBJ2-3
CASSLRETDTQYF
>TRBV7-9|.|TRBJ2-7
CASSLSGSYEQYF
>TRBV5-6|.|TRBJ2-5
CASSPGSETQYF
>TRBV7-2|.|TRBJ1-4
CASSLGPGEGEKLFF
>TRBV5-1|TRBD2|TRBJ2-5
CASSLQSPRGGGQETQYF
>TRBV18|.|TRBJ2-2
CASSTGTDLTGELFF
>TRBV2|.|TRBJ2-5
CASSEGGAMAQYF
>TRBV11-3|TRBD2|TRBJ2-1
CASSLTSGFNEQFF
>TRBV6-5|TRBD1|TRBJ2-1
CASSYYSGTGKDEQFF
>TRBV28|TRBD1|TRBJ2-1
CASSSNRGRNEQFF
>TRBV5-1|.|TRBJ2-5
CASSRPGSETQYF
>TRBV5-6|.|TRBJ1-1
CASSLAEVLSGTEAFF
>TRBV7-9|.|TRBJ1-1
CASKFLGPQKGTEAFF
>TRBV7-2|.|TRBJ2-7
CASSLGRDYEQYF
>TRBV24-1|TRBD1|TRBJ2-2
CATSDPPGQGNAGELFF
>TRBV4-1|.|TRBJ2-5
CASSQDAVKTQYF
>TRBV24-1|TRBD1|TRBJ1-2
CATSDRKGDSLYGYTF
>TRBV14|TRBD2|TRBJ2-3
CASSLSDVGLAGASDTQYF
>TRBV19|TRBD1|TRBJ1-5
CASSRKTGGQPQHF
>TRBV5-8|.|TRBJ1-1
CASSLAVAAGWNTEAFF
>TRBV18|TRBD1|TRBJ1-1
CASSLRQGAKGTEAFF
>TRBV11-2|TRBD2|TRBJ2-1
CASSLDASGAYNEQFF
>TRBV6-1|.|TRBJ1-5
CASSDGAGVVLHSNQPQHF
>TRBV14|.|TRBJ2-2
CASSPSGVGELFF
>TRBV28|TRBD1|TRBJ1-5
CASSPGTASNQPQHF
>TRBV5-4|TRBD2|TRBJ2-1
CASSISGSGGEQFF
>TRBV4-1|.|TRBJ2-5
CASSQVAETQYF
>TRBV6-5|.|TRBJ2-3
CASSSGGNLRDTQYF
>TRBV19|TRBD2|TRBJ2-3
CASSIDRTSGMTDTQYF
>TRBV6-5|.|TRBJ1-1
CASSPSGPEAFF
>TRBV30|TRBD1|TRBJ1-6
CAWSTGGRNSPLHF
>TRBV24-1|TRBD1|TRBJ2-3
CATSRDRVSTDTQYF
>TRBV4-2|TRBD2|TRBJ2-7
CASSQDLGLADFYEQYF
>TRBV9|.|TRBJ1-2
CASSVGSGHYGYTF
>TRBV3-1/TRBV3-2|TRBD1|TRBJ1-5
CASSQTRTGDSNQPQHF